This is a list of T cell receptor beta chains from one sample in a study of radiation and T cells in renal cell carcinoma. Here immunoSEQ multiplex PCR was the method, and the copy in TCRdb shows in-frame clones only, minus some. This repertoire shows around 75,000 clones, roughly 87% found once; its top ten account for 5.8%. The input for sequencing was blood, taken from a patient whose treatment included radiotherapy and nephrectomy. The receptors derive from a man in his 60s with renal cell carcinoma. CDR3s include the opening cysteine and the closing phenylalanine or tryptophan. A D gene is named only where the DNA matches it firmly. Clone size is given for some rows only: seen once, a few or many times, or a class if the clone is expanded.

clone size	V gene	J gene	D gene	CDR3 DNA	CDR3 protein
.	TRBV18	TRBJ2-7	TRBD2	TGTGCCAGCTCACTACTAGCGGCCGCCTACGAGCAGTACTTC	CASSLLAAAYEQYF
once	TRBV29-1	TRBJ1-2	.	TGCAGCGTTGATCGCCAGGGGATTTTCTTCTATGGCTACACCTTC	CSVDRQGIFFYGYTF
few	TRBV7-9	TRBJ2-6	.	TGTGCCAGCAGCGCTCAGGGAGCACGCTCTGGGGCCAACGTCCTGACTTTC	CASSAQGARSGANVLTF
.	TRBV9	TRBJ2-7	.	TGTGCCAGCAGCATGGACAGCTACGAGCAGTACTTC	CASSMDSYEQYF
.	TRBV25-1	TRBJ2-3	.	TGTGCCAGCAGGCAACCCACCTCCGGGACCACGGGTACGCAGTATTTT	CASRQPTSGTTGTQYF
.	TRBV15	TRBJ2-3	.	TGTGCCACCAGCAAAACAGGGCGCGGCACAGATACGCAGTATTTT	CATSKTGRGTDTQYF
.	TRBV29-1	TRBJ1-1	.	TGCAGCGTTGCGGGGGGGTGGCACACTGAAGCTTTCTTT	CSVAGGWHTEAFF
once	TRBV19	TRBJ1-5	.	TGTGCCAGTACCGCGGACTATAGGGGGTACAGCGGCAATCAGCCCCAGCATTTT	CASTADYRGYSGNQPQHF
.	TRBV7-2	TRBJ2-1	TRBD2	TGTGCCAGCAGCCCCGAAGGTACTAGCGGGAGCTTTGAGCAGTTCTTC	CASSPEGTSGSFEQFF
.	TRBV7-3	TRBJ2-6	.	TGTGCCAGCAGCCATGAGGGGAGCTCTGGGGCCAACGTCCTGACTTTC	CASSHEGSSGANVLTF
.	TRBV28	TRBJ2-3	.	TGTGCCAGCAGTTTACCGAGCACAGATACGCAGTATTTT	CASSLPSTDTQYF
.	TRBV10-3	TRBJ2-5	TRBD1	TGTGCCATCAGCCCGGGGACAGGCCAAGAGACCCAGTACTTC	CAISPGTGQETQYF
.	TRBV18	TRBJ2-7	.	TGTGCCAGCTCACCCGAGGGCTACGAGCAGTACTTC	CASSPEGYEQYF
once	TRBV5-1	TRBJ2-1	TRBD2	TGCGCCAGCAGCTTGGATAACCGGGGGGGCAATGAGCAGTTCTTC	CASSLDNRGGNEQFF
.	TRBV7-6	TRBJ1-5	TRBD1	TGTGCCAGCAGCCAAGGGACAGCCTATAGCAATCAGCCCCAGCATTTT	CASSQGTAYSNQPQHF
.	TRBV19	TRBJ1-5	.	TGTGCCTCCTGCCCATCAACTCGACAGCCCCAGCATTTT	CASCPSTRQPQHF
.	TRBV21-1	TRBJ2-1	.	TGTGCCAGCAGCAAAGAGGGTGATTTTGGGCGGGAGGGAGATGAGCAGTTCTTC	CASSKEGDFGREGDEQFF
.	TRBV13	TRBJ2-6	TRBD1	TGTGCCAGCAGCTCCGGGACAGTCCCTTCTCACTCTGGGGCCAACGTCCTGACTTTC	CASSSGTVPSHSGANVLTF
.	TRBV29-1	TRBJ1-2	.	TGCAGCGTTGACCAACAGGCGAGCTATTATGGCTACACCTTC	CSVDQQASYYGYTF
.	TRBV10-3	TRBJ2-5	.	TGTGCCATCAGTGACGACGGACGGGTCTCTAAAGAGACCCAGTACTTC	CAISDDGRVSKETQYF
.	TRBV15	TRBJ2-7	TRBD1	TGTGCCACCAGCAGAGAACAGGGGCACCTGATGGGGGAGCAGTACTTC	CATSREQGHLMGEQYF
.	TRBV7-2	TRBJ2-2	.	TGTGCCAGCAGCTTAGTCAATTGGGCGGGTGCCGGGGAGCTGTTTTTT	CASSLVNWAGAGELFF
.	TRBV27	TRBJ1-2	.	TGTGCCAGCAGTTTACGAGGGGACTATGGCTACACCTTC	CASSLRGDYGYTF
.	TRBV6-5	TRBJ2-4	.	TGTGCCAGCAGACCCGGACGGGTAGCCAAAAACATTCAGTACTTC	CASRPGRVAKNIQYF
.	TRBV28	TRBJ1-4	TRBD1	TGTGCCAGCAGTTTCCAGACAGGGGGGTTTAATGAAAAACTGTTTTTT	CASSFQTGGFNEKLFF
.	TRBV6-5	TRBJ1-5	.	TGTGCCAGCAAATCAGGGGATAGCAATCAGCCCCAGCATTTT	CASKSGDSNQPQHF